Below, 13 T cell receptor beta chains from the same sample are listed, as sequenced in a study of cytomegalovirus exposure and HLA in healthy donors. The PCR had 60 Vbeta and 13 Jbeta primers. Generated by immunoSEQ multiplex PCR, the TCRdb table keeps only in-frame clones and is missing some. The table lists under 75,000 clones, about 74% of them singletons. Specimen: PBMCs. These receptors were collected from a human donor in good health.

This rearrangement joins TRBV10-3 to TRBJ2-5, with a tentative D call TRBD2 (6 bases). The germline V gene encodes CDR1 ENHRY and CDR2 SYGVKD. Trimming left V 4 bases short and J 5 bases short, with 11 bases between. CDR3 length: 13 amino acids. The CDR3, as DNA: TGTGCCATCAGTGCAGGGAGCGGGGAGACCCAGTACTTC. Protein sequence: CAISAGSGETQYF.

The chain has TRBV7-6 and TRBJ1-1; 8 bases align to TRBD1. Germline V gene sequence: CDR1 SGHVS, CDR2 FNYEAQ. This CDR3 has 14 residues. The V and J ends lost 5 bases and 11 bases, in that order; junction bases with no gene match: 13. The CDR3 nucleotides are TGTGCCAGCAGCCCCTATGCCGGACAGGGTTTTGCTTTCTTT. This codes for CASSPYAGQGFAFF.

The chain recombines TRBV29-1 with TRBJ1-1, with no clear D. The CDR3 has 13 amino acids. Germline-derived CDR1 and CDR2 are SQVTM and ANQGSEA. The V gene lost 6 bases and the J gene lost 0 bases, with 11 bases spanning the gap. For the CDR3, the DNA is TGCAGCGTCCGACGGAGTATGAACACTGAAGCTTTCTTT. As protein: CSVRRSMNTEAFF.

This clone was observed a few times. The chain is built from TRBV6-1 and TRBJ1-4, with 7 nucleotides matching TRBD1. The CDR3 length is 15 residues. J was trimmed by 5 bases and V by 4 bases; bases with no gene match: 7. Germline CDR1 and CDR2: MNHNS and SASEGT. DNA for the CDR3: TGTGCCAGCAGTGGGACAGGACAACTGAATGAAAAACTGTTTTTT. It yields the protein CASSGTGQLNEKLFF.

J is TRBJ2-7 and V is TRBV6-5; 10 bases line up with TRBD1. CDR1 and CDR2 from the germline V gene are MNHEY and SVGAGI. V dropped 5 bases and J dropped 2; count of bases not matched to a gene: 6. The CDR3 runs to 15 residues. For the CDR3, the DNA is TGTGCCAGCAGTATCGACAGGGGGCCTACCTACGAGCAGTACTTC. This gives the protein CASSIDRGPTYEQYF.

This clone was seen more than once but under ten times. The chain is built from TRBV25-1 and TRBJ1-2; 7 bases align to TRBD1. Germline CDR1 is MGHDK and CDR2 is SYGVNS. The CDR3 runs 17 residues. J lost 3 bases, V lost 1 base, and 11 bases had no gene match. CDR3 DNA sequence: TGTGCCAGCAGTGAATCAGGGGGTAAGGGTATCGACTATGGCTACACCTTC. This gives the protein CASSESGGKGIDYGYTF.

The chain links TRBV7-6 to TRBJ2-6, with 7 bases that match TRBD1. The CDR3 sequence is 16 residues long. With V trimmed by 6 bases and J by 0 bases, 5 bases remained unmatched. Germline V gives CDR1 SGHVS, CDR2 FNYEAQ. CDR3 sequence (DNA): TGTGCCAGCAGTTTCGGACAGGACTCTGGGGCCAACGTCCTGACTTTC. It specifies CASSFGQDSGANVLTF.

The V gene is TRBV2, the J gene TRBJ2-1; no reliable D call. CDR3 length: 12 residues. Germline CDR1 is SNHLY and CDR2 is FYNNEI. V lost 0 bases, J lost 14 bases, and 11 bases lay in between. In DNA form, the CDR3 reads TGTGCCAGCAGTGAAGCGTACGCCCAGGAGTTCTTC. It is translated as CASSEAYAQEFF.

The CDR3 nucleotides read TGCGCCAGCAGCCTATCACAGGGGGCGACAGATACGCAGTATTTT. Amino acid sequence: CASSLSQGATDTQYF. The chain couples TRBV5-1 to TRBJ2-3, with 9 bases fitting TRBD1. From germline, CDR1 is SGHRS and CDR2 YFSETQ. V lost 4 bases to trimming and J lost 3 bases; unmatched junction nucleotides: 6. The CDR3 totals 15 residues.

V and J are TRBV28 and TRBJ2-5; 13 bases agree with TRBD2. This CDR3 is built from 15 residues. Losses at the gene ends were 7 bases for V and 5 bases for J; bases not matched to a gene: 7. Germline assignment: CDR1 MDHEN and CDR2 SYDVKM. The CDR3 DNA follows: TGTGCCAGCATACTAGCGGGAGGGCCGGGGGAGACCCAGTACTTC. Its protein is CASILAGGPGETQYF.

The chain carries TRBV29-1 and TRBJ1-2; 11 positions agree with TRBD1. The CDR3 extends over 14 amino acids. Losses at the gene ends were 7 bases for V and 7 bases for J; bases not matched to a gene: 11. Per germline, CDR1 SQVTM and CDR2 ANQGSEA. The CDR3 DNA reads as TGCAGCGCGGCCGTCGGACAGGGGGCCTTTGGCTACACCTTC. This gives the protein CSAAVGQGAFGYTF.

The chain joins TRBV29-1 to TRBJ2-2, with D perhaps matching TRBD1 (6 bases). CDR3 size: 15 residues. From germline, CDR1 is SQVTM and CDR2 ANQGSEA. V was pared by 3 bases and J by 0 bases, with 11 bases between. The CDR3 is CSVEVQGSNTGELFF. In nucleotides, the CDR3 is TGCAGCGTTGAGGTACAGGGATCGAACACCGGGGAGCTGTTTTTT.

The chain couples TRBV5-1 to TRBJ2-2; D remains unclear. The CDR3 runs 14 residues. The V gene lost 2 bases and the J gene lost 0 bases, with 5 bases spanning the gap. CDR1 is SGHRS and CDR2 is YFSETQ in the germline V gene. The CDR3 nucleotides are TGCGCCAGCAGCTTAACGGCGAACACCGGGGAGCTGTTTTTT. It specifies CASSLTANTGELFF.